The 21 T cell receptor beta chains presented below share a single source sample, sequenced in a study of blood T cells in healthy people across ages. Then a second PCR, running about 6 to 12 cycles, was carried out with a sample-barcoded 5' primer and a J-beta primer mix. TCRdb analysed the 5' RACE reads with MiXCR anew, one entry per CDR3 protein. The table includes about 1.8 million distinct CDR3 sequences, roughly 52% detected once. Sequencing was performed on blood. The receptor source for this set is a woman in her forties in good health.

The rearrangement links TRBV9 to TRBJ2-1; possibly TRBD1 or TRBD2 for D (8 bases each). The CDR3 has 19 amino acids. Germline CDR1 is SGDLS and CDR2 is YYNGEE. Trimming took 7 bases from V and 1 from J, leaving 27 bases between them. CDR3 nucleotides: TGTGCCAGCGCCGGGGGGGCAGGGGGCCATCGTTTGTCCTACAATGAGCAGTTCTTC. Protein: CASAGGAGGHRLSYNEQFF.

The chain couples TRBV6-5 to TRBJ2-4, with 7 bases lining up with TRBD2. Germline V CDR1 and CDR2: MNHEY, SVGAGI. J gave up 13 bases and V 7 bases, and 10 bases lay outside the gene matches. CDR3 length: 12 amino acids. In DNA, the CDR3 is TGTGCCAGCACAACACCGAGCGGGGAGCAGTACTTC. Residues: CASTTPSGEQYF.

In its sample, this clonotype was seen a few times. The chain has TRBV25-1 and TRBJ2-3; 8 bases fit TRBD2. This CDR3 is 14 amino acids long. Germline V gene sequence: CDR1 MGHDK, CDR2 SYGVNS. The V and J ends lost 4 bases and 4 bases, in that order; junction bases with no gene match: 4. The CDR3 region has the DNA TGTGCCAGCAGTGCCCTCGGGGGGGCAGATACGCAGTATTTT. Protein: CASSALGGADTQYF.

The chain links TRBV7-8 to TRBJ2-1; D is possibly TRBD2 (5 bases). The last part of the DNA fits TRBJ2-7 better; the J call may be wrong. This CDR3 contains 14 residues. CDR1 and CDR2 from the germline V gene are SGHVS and FQNEAQ. The CDR3 nucleotides are TGTGCCAGCAGCTTAGGGCCCGCGAGGGACGAGCAGTACTTC. Its translation: CASSLGPARDEQYF.

The chain links TRBV19 to TRBJ2-4, with D possibly being TRBD1 (6 bases). Trimming pared 4 bases from V and 3 bases from J, leaving 10 bases between. Germline CDR1 LNHDA, CDR2 SQIVND (reference sequence). There are 14 residues in the CDR3. The DNA of the CDR3 is TGTGCCAGTAGTAGCCCAGGGGACAAAAACATTCAGTACTTC. Protein product: CASSSPGDKNIQYF.

This clonotype was detected only a few times. This chain links TRBV5-4 with TRBJ2-6; D ambiguous. V gave up 0 bases and J gave up 0 bases, with 7 bases separating them. CDR3 length equals 16 residues. Germline-derived CDR1 and CDR2 are SGHNT and YYREEE (reference sequence). The CDR3 is CASSLVATSGANVLTF. In DNA form, the CDR3 reads TGTGCCAGCAGCTTGGTGGCTACCTCTGGGGCCAACGTCCTGACTTTC.

This clonotype was seen just once. The V call is TRBV28, the J call TRBJ2-3; tentative D call: TRBD1 (6 bases). Deletions cut 7 bases from V and 8 bases from J, with 34 bases between. The CDR3 runs 19 residues. CDR1 and CDR2 (germline): MDHEN, SYDVKM. The CDR3 is CASNTSARSGGTLSATQYF. CDR3 in DNA: TGTGCCAGCAATACCTCAGCTCGATCGGGTGGGACACTGAGCGCTACGCAGTATTTT.

The chain recombines TRBV28 with TRBJ2-7; the D gene could be TRBD1 or TRBD2 (5 bases each). This CDR3 is built from 12 residues. The germline V gene has CDR1 MDHEN and CDR2 SYDVKM. Trimming took off 4 bases at V and 12 bases at J, with 16 bases between the two ends. In DNA, the CDR3 is TGTGCCAGCAGTTCGGGGCCGGAGACCCGGTACTTC. Its translation is CASSSGPETRYF. Supplemented by reference TRBV28 and TRBJ2-7, the full variable domain reads DVKVTQSSRYLVKRTGEKVFLECVQDMDHENMFWYRQDPGLGLRLIYFSYDVKMKEKGDIPEGYSVSREKKERFSLILESASTNQTSMYLCASSSGPETRYFGPGTRLTVT.

A word on this clonotype: This sequence may be a read error, since a much larger clone differs from it by one base. The V gene is TRBV7-2, the J gene TRBJ2-7; 11 positions match TRBD2. Germline CDR1 reads SGHTA; CDR2 reads FQGNSA. This CDR3 has 17 amino acids. The CDR3 protein is CAGSRNRGLADSYEQYF. The CDR3 region has the DNA TGTGCCGGCAGCCGCAATCGGGGACTAGCGGATTCCTACGAGCAGTACTTC.

With regard to this clonotype: One end of the junction does not line up with germline, which may come from a read error. The CDR3 region has the DNA TGTGCCAACAGCATAGGAGAATCCAGGGAAGGGTCCACAGATACGCAGTATTTT. As protein: CANSIGESREGSTDTQYF. The chain carries TRBV7-2 and TRBJ2-3, with TRBD1 as a possible D gene (5 bases). CDR3 size: 18 residues. CDR1 and CDR2 from the germline V gene are SGHTA and FQGNSA. The variable domain in full, with the rest retrieved from reference TRBV7-2 and TRBJ2-3, is GAGVSQSPSNKVTEKGKDVELRCDPISGHTALYWYRQSLGQGLEFLIYFQGNSAPDKSGLPSDRFSAERTGGSVSTLTIQRTQQEDSAVYLCANSIGESREGSTDTQYFGPGTRLTVL.

The CDR3 nucleotides are TGTGCCAGCAGTTACACCACAGGGGGGAGTGAGCAGTTCTTC. The encoded protein is CASSYTTGGSEQFF. The chain carries TRBV6-5 and TRBJ2-1, with 8 bases matching TRBD1. V dropped 2 bases and J dropped 9; count of bases not matched to a gene: 6. This CDR3 is built from 14 residues. The germline V gene encodes CDR1 MNHEY and CDR2 SVGAGI.

The sample holds one count of this clonotype. The chain recombines TRBV4-2 with TRBJ2-7; TRBD1 matches 7 bases. V lost 1 base, J lost 3 bases, and 3 bases stayed unmatched. This CDR3 contains 14 residues. Germline CDR1 reads LGHNA; CDR2 reads YNFKEQ. CDR3 in DNA: TGTGCCAGCAGCCAAGGGGACAGTATCTACGAGCAGTACTTC. It yields the protein CASSQGDSIYEQYF.

The chain recombines TRBV6-2 or TRBV6-3 with TRBJ2-5; the match to TRBD1 covers 8 bases. The tail of the sequence fits TRBJ2-7 better, so the J call may be wrong. The germline V gene encodes CDR1 MNHEY and CDR2 SVGEGT. This CDR3 spans 16 amino acids. The CDR3 nucleotides are TGTGCCAGCAGTTACTTGGACAGGGCGGGTTCCTACGAGCAGTACTTC. It translates to CASSYLDRAGSYEQYF.

This chain joins TRBV12-3 or TRBV12-4 and TRBJ1-4; maybe TRBD1 (5 bases). The CDR3 length is 18 residues. The V end lost 8 bases, the J end lost 0 bases, and 22 bases lay between the germline ends. CDR3 sequence reads: CASCRRVGGVATNEKLFF. In DNA, the CDR3 is TGTGCCAGCTGCAGACGGGTTGGGGGGGTTGCAACTAATGAAAAACTGTTTTTT.

This clonotype was detected only a few times. The chain couples TRBV7-2 to TRBJ2-4; the match to TRBD1 covers 9 bases. This CDR3 is built from 15 residues. V gave up 5 bases and J gave up 9 bases; unmatched junction bases: 11. Germline CDR1 is SGHTA and CDR2 is FQGNSA. In nucleotides, the CDR3 is TGTGCCAGCAGCGAGCATACAGGGGGCCGCGGCATTCAGTACTTC. This translates into CASSEHTGGRGIQYF.

Concerning this clonotype itself: With a much larger clone just one base away, this may be a read error. The rearrangement joins TRBV6-5 to TRBJ2-7; maybe TRBD1 (6 bases). The CDR3 loop spans 12 amino acids. Germline V gene sequence: CDR1 MNHEY, CDR2 SVGAGI. V lost 6 bases to trimming and J lost 2 bases, with 8 bases between them. The CDR3 nucleotides are TGTGCCAGCAGGCGACAGGCCTACGAGCAGTACTTC. Translating gives CASRRQAYEQYF.

This clonotype has only a few counts. The chain carries TRBV2 and TRBJ2-3, with D possibly called TRBD1 or TRBD2 (5 bases each). CDR1 and CDR2 (germline): SNHLY, FYNNEI. The CDR3 is 14 amino acids. Trimming left V 8 bases short and J 5 bases short, with 17 bases between. In DNA form, the CDR3 reads TGTGCCAGCTATGGGACCCCCACGGGAGATACGCAGTATTTT. This translates into CASYGTPTGDTQYF.

The J gene is TRBJ1-1, the V gene TRBV7-3, with 8 bases fitting TRBD1. Trimming took 5 bases from V and 4 from J; bases not matched to a gene: 6. Germline CDR1 and CDR2: SGHTA and FQGTGA. The CDR3 is 14 amino acids. For the CDR3, the DNA is TGTGCCAGCAGCCCAGGGGGCCAGGGCACTGAAGCTTTCTTT. Encoded protein: CASSPGGQGTEAFF.

This clonotype was observed many times. V gene TRBV7-2 combines with J gene TRBJ2-3; 9 positions match TRBD2. Trimming at V came to 7 bases and at J to 1 base, leaving 3 bases not matched to a gene. The germline CDR1 and CDR2 sequences are SGHTA and FQGNSA. The CDR3 has 14 residues. The CDR3 here is CASTRGGGTDTQYF. CDR3 nucleotides: TGTGCCAGCACGCGGGGGGGCGGCACAGATACGCAGTATTTT.

This clonotype was counted a few times. The rearrangement links TRBV6-5 to TRBJ2-5; 7 bases fit TRBD1. Germline CDR1 and CDR2: MNHEY and SVGAGI. J was trimmed by 5 bases and V by 5 bases; bases with no gene match: 11. This CDR3 is 15 amino acids long. CDR3 bases: TGTGCCAGCAGTCGGGACAGTTACGCAGCCGAGACCCAGTACTTC. This translates into CASSRDSYAAETQYF.

This clonotype was seen ten or more times. Germline is not matched at one junction end, which may reflect a read error. V and J are TRBV27 and TRBJ2-1, with 7 bases matching TRBD1. Germline V gene data show CDR1 as MNHEY and CDR2 as SMNVEV (reference sequence). The CDR3 has 13 amino acids. In DNA, the CDR3 is TGCGCCAGCAGTGGGACAGAATACAATGAGCAGTTCTTC. Its translation: CASSGTEYNEQFF.